The next 23 T cell receptor beta chains were all read from a single sample in a study of beta chain features in type 1 diabetes (dated by TCRdb to 2017 to 2018). Library creation used the immunoSEQ multiplex PCR assay. All of the isolated RNA was reverse transcribed with the High Capacity cDNA Reverse Transcription Kit, so expressed TCRB transcripts were sequenced. TCRdb obtained this table from immuneACCESS and retained in-frame rearrangements with V and J assigned. These tables miss some clones; where compared with another copy, unresolved V genes account for less than half of the shortfall, and the remainder is unexplained. For this sample there are around 330,000 clones; around 10% appear just once. More than 0.015% of the sample is held by the ten biggest clonotypes. What was sequenced was naive CD4+ T cells from blood. The cell subset or site label for this specimen denotes: true naive CD4+ T cells. Every receptor here comes from a woman aged 25 to 39 in good health.

The genes are TRBV7-2 and TRBJ1-1; tentatively, D is TRBD1 (6 bases). This CDR3 comprises 14 residues. Germline lookup yields CDR1 SGHTA and CDR2 FQGNSA. Trimming pared 1 base from V and 5 bases from J, leaving 11 bases between. The CDR3 is CASSLDGGGTEAFF. In DNA, the CDR3 is TGTGCCAGCAGCTTAGATGGGGGCGGGACTGAAGCTTTCTTT.

This clone turned up a few times. V usage is TRBV5-1 and J usage is TRBJ2-7; possibly TRBD2 for D (5 bases). This CDR3 is 14 amino acids long. The germline V gene encodes CDR1 SGHRS and CDR2 YFSETQ. Trimming removed 4 bases at V and 3 bases at J, with 14 bases between. CDR3 sequence (DNA): TGCGCCAGCAGCCGGCCGGGGAAAGTCTACGAGCAGTACTTC. Translated, it gives CASSRPGKVYEQYF.

The chain uses TRBV4-3 and TRBJ2-7; 10 nucleotides line up with TRBD1. The CDR3 covers 17 residues. The V and J ends lost 4 bases and 5 bases, in that order; junction bases with no gene match: 14. The germline CDR1 and CDR2 sequences are LGHNA and YSLEER. The CDR3 DNA sequence: TGCGCCAGCAGCCTCACCCCATGGGGACAGGGGATCAACGAGCAGTACTTC. Translation gives CASSLTPWGQGINEQYF.

This clone showed up just a few times. V and J are TRBV5-8 and TRBJ1-1, with D perhaps TRBD1 (6 bases). V was clipped by 1 base and J by 4 bases, with 14 bases between them. The CDR3 extends over 15 amino acids. Germline lookup yields CDR1 SGHTS and CDR2 YDEGEE. This CDR3 is CASSLLRGPVTEAFF. The CDR3 region has the DNA TGTGCCAGCAGCTTGTTGCGGGGGCCGGTCACTGAAGCTTTCTTT.

This chain joins TRBV6-1 and TRBJ2-5; no reliable D call. The V gene's germline CDR1 is MNHNS and CDR2 SASEGT. The length of the CDR3 is 13 residues. V lost 10 bases and J lost 2, with 14 bases in between. CDR3: CATRDLTQETQYF. CDR3 nucleotide sequence: TGTGCCACCCGAGACTTAACTCAAGAGACCCAGTACTTC.

In this sample, this clone turned up a few times. The chain carries TRBV5-6 and TRBJ2-2; tentative D call: TRBD1 (5 bases). The CDR3 is 15 residues long. CDR1 is SGHDT and CDR2 is YYEEEE in the germline V gene. The V end was cut by 3 bases, the J end by 3 bases, with 12 bases between. The CDR3 sequence is CASSYPAGHTGELFF. CDR3 nucleotides: TGTGCCAGCAGCTATCCCGCAGGGCACACCGGGGAGCTGTTTTTT.

As for this clone: Other DNA sequences in this specimen translate into the identical CDR3. The chain combines TRBV6-5 with TRBJ2-7; 9 bases are a match to TRBD2. Germline lookup yields CDR1 MNHEY and CDR2 SVGAGI. This CDR3 comprises 15 residues. The trim removed 0 bases at V and 3 bases at J, leaving 3 bases unmatched. Here the CDR3 DNA reads TGTGCCAGCAGTTACTCGGCTAGCGGGAACTACGAGCAGTACTTC. This encodes CASSYSASGNYEQYF.

This clone came up a few times. This chain links TRBV20-1 with TRBJ2-1; TRBD2 matches 7 bases. J gave up 15 bases and V 1 base, and 3 bases lay outside the gene matches. CDR3 length: 10 amino acids. The germline gives CDR1 DFQATT, CDR2 SNEGSKA (reference sequence). The CDR3 loop reads CSARVLALFF. Written as DNA, the CDR3 is TGCAGTGCTAGAGTACTAGCGCTGTTCTTC.

The chain combines TRBV4-3 with TRBJ2-7; TRBD2 is a possible D gene (6 bases). The CDR3 covers 14 residues. Trimming took off 0 bases at V and 3 bases at J, with 9 bases between the two ends. Germline values: CDR1 LGHNA, CDR2 YSLEER. The DNA of the CDR3 is TGCGCCAGCAGCCAAGATTTGGGAGGCTACGAGCAGTACTTC. Translating gives CASSQDLGGYEQYF.

The rearrangement links TRBV15 to TRBJ2-1; 8 nucleotides agree with TRBD2. This CDR3 is built from 14 residues. Trimming at V came to 3 bases and at J to 3 bases, leaving 1 base not matched to a gene. Germline lookup yields CDR1 LNHNV and CDR2 YYDKDF (reference sequence). CDR3 residues: CATSSTSGYNEQFF. For the CDR3, the DNA is TGTGCCACCAGCAGCACTAGCGGCTACAATGAGCAGTTCTTC. The whole variable domain, remainder taken from reference TRBV15 and TRBJ2-1, is DAMVIQNPRYQVTQFGKPVTLSCSQTLNHNVMYWYQQKSSQAPKLLFHYYDKDFNNEADTPDNFQSRRPNTSFCFLDIRSPGLGDTAMYLCATSSTSGYNEQFFGPGTRLTVL.

The genes are TRBV5-1 and TRBJ2-5; D unresolved. CDR3 length: 14 amino acids. V gave up 1 base and J gave up 2 bases, with 9 bases separating them. Germline V gene lookup returns CDR1 SGHRS and CDR2 YFSETQ. CDR3 amino acids: CASSLLDGQETQYF. CDR3 nucleotide sequence: TGCGCCAGCAGCTTGCTAGACGGACAAGAGACCCAGTACTTC.

This chain connects TRBV2 to TRBJ2-2; D may be TRBD1 (6 bases). This CDR3 region has 13 residues. V was cut by 6 bases and J by 5 bases, with 10 bases left in between. Germline-derived CDR1 and CDR2 are SNHLY and FYNNEI. This CDR3 reads CASRTGGTGELFF. For the CDR3, the DNA is TGTGCCAGCAGGACAGGTGGGACCGGGGAGCTGTTTTTT.

The CDR3: CASSLPAGDEQYF. The CDR3 coding sequence is TGTGCCAGCAGCTTACCAGCGGGGGACGAGCAGTACTTC. The rearrangement joins TRBV7-9 to TRBJ2-7; 8 positions match TRBD2. The CDR3 is made up of 13 amino acids. Germline V gene lookup returns CDR1 SEHNR and CDR2 FQNEAQ (reference sequence). V was clipped by 2 bases and J by 5 bases; unmatched bases: 2.

This clone occurred a few times. The chain carries TRBV5-1 and TRBJ2-7; a weak D match, TRBD2 (5 bases). V lost 1 base, J lost 3 bases, and 11 bases lay in between. This CDR3 spans 14 amino acids. CDR1 SGHRS and CDR2 YFSETQ come from the germline V gene. The CDR3 bases are TGCGCCAGCAGCTTGCTTGGACTGGACTACGAGCAGTACTTC. This codes for CASSLLGLDYEQYF.

The sample holds a few counts of this clone. This chain uses TRBV9 with TRBJ2-5; 12 positions match TRBD2. Unmatched junction bases numbered 9, after V lost 2 bases and J lost 7 bases. Germline assignment: CDR1 SGDLS and CDR2 YYNGEE. This CDR3 has 16 amino acids. CDR3 residues: CASSVGSSGRVGTQYF. The CDR3 DNA reads as TGTGCCAGCAGCGTGGGGTCTAGCGGGAGGGTCGGGACCCAGTACTTC.

The chain uses TRBV7-2 and TRBJ2-1; 12 bases fit TRBD2. The germline gives CDR1 SGHTA, CDR2 FQGNSA. This CDR3 contains 14 residues. V was clipped by 3 bases and J by 8 bases; unmatched bases: 2. This CDR3 is CASSLTSGSYEQFF. In nucleotides, the CDR3 is TGTGCCAGCAGCTTGACTAGCGGGAGCTATGAGCAGTTCTTC.

The rearrangement joins TRBV14 to TRBJ1-5; no firm D call. The CDR3 spans 13 residues. CDR1 SGHDN and CDR2 FVKESK come from the germline V gene. Trimming left V 1 base short and J 4 bases short, with 5 bases between. The CDR3 region is CASSQALNQPQHF. The CDR3 DNA follows: TGTGCCAGCAGCCAAGCACTAAATCAGCCCCAGCATTTT.

This chain joins TRBV4-3 and TRBJ2-7; 9 positions agree with TRBD1. The germline gives CDR1 LGHNA, CDR2 YSLEER. Trimming cost V 4 bases and J 2 bases; bases outside gene matches: 6. This CDR3 spans 15 amino acids. The CDR3 spells CASSRKTGGPYEQYF. CDR3 DNA: TGCGCCAGCAGCCGGAAAACAGGGGGCCCCTACGAGCAGTACTTC.

This chain connects TRBV7-9 to TRBJ2-3; 7 nucleotides agree with TRBD1. Trimming cost V 5 bases and J 4 bases; bases outside gene matches: 6. Germline V gene sequence: CDR1 SEHNR, CDR2 FQNEAQ (reference sequence). The length of the CDR3 is 14 residues. CDR3 coding DNA: TGTGCCAGCAGCCTCGGGACAGTCGCAGATACGCAGTATTTT. Translated, it gives CASSLGTVADTQYF.

The sample holds a few counts of this clone. DNA for the CDR3: TGTGCCAGCTCACCACCGACGGGAGTGGGGCCATACAATGAGCAGTTCTTC. Protein product: CASSPPTGVGPYNEQFF. The chain links TRBV18 to TRBJ2-1; D perhaps matches TRBD2 (6 bases). This CDR3 is 17 amino acids long. With 0 bases removed from V and 4 bases from J, the gap between germline ends came to 16 bases. The germline CDR1 and CDR2 sequences are KGHSH and LQKENI.

The chain is built from TRBV27 and TRBJ2-2, with 12 bases that match TRBD2. The V segment lost 7 bases and the J segment 4 bases; nucleotides outside the gene matches: 10. Germline CDR1 is MNHEY and CDR2 is SMNVEV (reference sequence). The CDR3 loop spans 17 amino acids. The CDR3 nucleotides read TGTGCCAGCAAAGAGAGGGGACTAGCGGGCTCCACCGGGGAGCTGTTTTTT. This encodes CASKERGLAGSTGELFF.

The CDR3 DNA reads as TGCGCCAGCAGCCAAGATAGTGGGCAGGGCAATCAGCCCCAGCATTTT. Protein: CASSQDSGQGNQPQHF. The V and J genes are TRBV4-3 and TRBJ1-5; D remains unclear. The V gene lost 0 bases and the J gene lost 2 bases, with 11 bases spanning the gap. Looked up from germline, CDR1 is LGHNA and CDR2 is YSLEER. This CDR3 region has 16 residues.

This clone came up a few times. V usage is TRBV2 and J usage is TRBJ2-6; D unresolved. Germline CDR1 reads SNHLY; CDR2 reads FYNNEI. The CDR3 is made up of 14 amino acids. The V end was cut by 9 bases, the J end by 0 bases, with 9 bases between. The DNA for the CDR3 is TGTGCCAGTGCCCCGGGCTCTGGGGCCAACGTCCTGACTTTC. Translated: CASAPGSGANVLTF.